This record looks at one TCR beta chain sequence and its context. Its antigen is not known. Trimming cost V 6 bases and J 4 bases, with 8 bases left between them. Germline loops: CDR1 DFQATT, CDR2 SNEGSKA (reference sequence). The CDR3 length is 11 residues. This entry comes from a study of Tregs in tolerant kidney transplant recipients. Study conclusions and caveats: The most relevant donor-specific Treg TCRbeta repertoire apparently came from expansion with activated donor B cells.

Generated by immunoSEQ multiplex PCR, the TCRdb table keeps only in-frame clones and is missing some. The sample has roughly 250,000 clones, around 82% seen once; the top ten hold around 0.68%. Unstimulated Tregs (CD4+CD25+CD127-) and CD4+CD25- non-Tregs were sorted from PBMCs. The specimen was CD4+ T cells from blood. V gene TRBV20-1 combines with J gene TRBJ2-3; D gene uncertain. The receptor comes from a human donor in good health. As DNA, the CDR3 is TGCAGTGCCGACCTAGCAGATACGCAGTATTTT. Residues: CSADLADTQYF.